Here is one T cell receptor beta chain with its context. Its antigen is undetermined. Data came from immunoSEQ multiplex PCR; TCRdb stores just in-frame clones and leaves some out. The table lists approximately 110,000 clones, approximately 93% of them singletons. The data derive from a study of graft-versus-host responses after intestinal transplantation. The study, taken as a whole, reports: Recipient marrow showed GvH clones, some seen first in ileum or blood.

The ends lost 3 bases at V and 4 bases at J; junction bases unmatched: 11. The CDR3 loop spans 16 amino acids. Germline CDR1 SGDLS, CDR2 YYNGEE. Source: unstimulated CD8+ T cells sorted from spleen or lymph node cells, taken before transplant. The sequence came from a human donor who was the organ donor for an intestinal transplant. The chain is built from TRBV9 and TRBJ2-3; 7 bases are shared with TRBD1. The CDR3, as DNA: TGTGCCAGCAGCGCTCCGCCAGAAGGGGGCCCAGATACGCAGTATTTT. This translates into CASSAPPEGGPDTQYF.